This TCR beta chain derives from a study of tumor-infiltrating lymphocytes in primary liver carcinoma. TCR beta cDNA was prepared out of approximately 470 ng total RNA by means of a constant-region primer. Libraries for TCR beta were built through three nested multiplex PCR rounds, which together made up a slightly modified ARM-PCR procedure. A C-beta reverse primer and TRBV1-TRBV30 forward primers served in each of the first two PCR rounds, at ten to eleven cycles apiece. TCRdb fed the multiplex PCR reads into MiXCR, producing one record per CDR3 protein. The data show roughly 86,000 distinct CDR3 sequences, less than 70% seen once. In germline, CDR1 is SGHAT, CDR2 FQNNGV. This CDR3 has 17 amino acids. Trimming shortened V by 0 bases and J by 7 bases, and 22 bases separated the two germline ends. Turning to this clonotype: The final CDR3 position lacks the conserved phenylalanine or tryptophan, pointing to a likely read error.

The roughly 20-31 mg bulk tissue piece was not sorted before simultaneous RNA and DNA extraction. Sequenced: tumor-adjacent normal liver tissue. This receptor was identified in a man aged 40-55 years with primary liver carcinoma and hepatitis B virus infection. This chain joins TRBV11-2 and TRBJ2-7; D uncertain. CDR3 DNA sequence: TGTGCCAGCAGCTTAGACTTCGCGACACCCAGCTCCTGTGAGCAGTACCTC. The encoded protein is CASSLDFATPSSCEQYL.